This T cell receptor (beta chain) was captured in a study of OX40 agonist ivuxolimab in advanced cancers. Study at large: The dose-escalation cohort had hepatocellular carcinoma, melanoma, renal cell or head and neck cancer. The dose-escalation cohort was approximately 81% male, with a mean age of 60 years, ranging about 20 to 79.

The data were produced by immunoSEQ multiplex PCR, yet TCRdb's version contains in-frame clones alone and is incomplete. The sample lists approximately 94,000 clones; more than 75% were seen once. The CDR3 spans 11 residues. The V and J ends lost 9 bases and 2 bases respectively, with 7 bases between them. The germline V gene has CDR1 SGHTA and CDR2 FQGNSA. V is TRBV7-2 and J is TRBJ2-5; D gene uncertain. This receptor was taken from an adult with an advanced solid tumor such as melanoma, head and neck, liver or kidney cancer. The input for sequencing was CD4+ or CD8+ T cells sorted from blood, taken in a trial of the OX40 agonist ivuxolimab. CDR3 region: CASVRQETQYF. The CDR3 DNA is TGTGCCAGTGTGAGACAAGAGACCCAGTACTTC.